What follows are 20 T cell receptor beta chains derived from one specimen sequenced in a study of cytomegalovirus exposure and HLA in healthy donors. The PCR contained 60 Vbeta and 13 Jbeta primers. TCRdb's copy holds only in-frame clones and misses some; the assay was immunoSEQ multiplex PCR. The sample yields more than 80,000 clones, about four fifths seen once. The sample comprised PBMCs. The receptor set was obtained from a woman in her 40s in good health and CMV-seropositive.

This rearrangement joins TRBV6-4 to TRBJ2-3, with 7 positions matching TRBD2. Trimming took 2 bases from V and 0 from J; bases not matched to a gene: 2. Germline CDR1 MRHNA, CDR2 SNTAGT. There are 15 residues in the CDR3. CDR3 bases: TGTGCCAGCAGTGACGGGACTACTAGCACAGATACGCAGTATTTT. The encoded protein is CASSDGTTSTDTQYF.

The chain joins TRBV27 to TRBJ1-1; a possible D gene is TRBD1 (5 bases). V lost 6 bases and J 8 bases, leaving 13 bases between the germline ends. This CDR3 comprises 12 residues. Per germline, CDR1 MNHEY and CDR2 SMNVEV (reference sequence). In DNA form, the CDR3 reads TGTGCCAGCAGCTCCGCCCGGACAGAAGCTTTCTTT. Amino acid sequence: CASSSARTEAFF.

V gene TRBV4-1 combines with J gene TRBJ2-1, with D maybe TRBD2 (6 bases). Trimming took 0 bases from V and 6 from J, leaving 15 bases between them. The CDR3 is made up of 16 amino acids. Germline loops: CDR1 MGHRA, CDR2 YSYEKL. In DNA form, the CDR3 reads TGCGCCAGCAGCCAAGATACTAGCAGAAGATTCAATGAGCAGTTCTTC. Protein product: CASSQDTSRRFNEQFF.

The sample holds one count of this clone. This chain connects TRBV29-1 to TRBJ2-5, with TRBD2 matching over 10 bases. The trim removed 4 bases at V and 7 bases at J, leaving 9 bases unmatched. This CDR3 is built from 14 residues. Per the germline V gene, CDR1 is SQVTM and CDR2 is ANQGSEA. The CDR3 region is CSVVAGGWWRTQYF. Written as DNA, the CDR3 is TGCAGCGTTGTAGCGGGAGGATGGTGGAGGACCCAGTACTTC.

The chain joins TRBV5-6 to TRBJ2-7, with D perhaps matching TRBD2 (6 bases). CDR1 is SGHDT, CDR2 YYEEEE, per germline. Trimming shortened V by 4 bases and J by 3 bases, and 17 bases separated the two germline ends. The CDR3 spans 15 residues. The chain's CDR3 is CASSRGGGSNYEQYF. DNA for the CDR3: TGTGCCAGCAGCAGGGGTGGGGGGAGCAACTACGAGCAGTACTTC.

V and J are TRBV9 and TRBJ2-5, with D maybe TRBD1 (6 bases). CDR1 SGDLS and CDR2 YYNGEE come from the germline V gene. This CDR3 comprises 15 residues. The V end lost 3 bases, the J end lost 1 base, and 13 bases lay between the germline ends. The CDR3 loop is CASSEAGDTQETQYF. The CDR3 DNA sequence: TGTGCCAGCAGCGAGGCAGGGGACACCCAAGAGACCCAGTACTTC.

The V gene is TRBV11-3, the J gene TRBJ2-2; tentatively, D is TRBD2 (5 bases). This CDR3 comprises 18 residues. Germline values: CDR1 SGHNT, CDR2 YENEEA. Trimming cost V 4 bases and J 1 base, with 19 bases left between them. Here the CDR3 reads CASSSTRGLAVNTGELFF. CDR3 nucleotides: TGTGCCAGCAGCTCCACCCGCGGACTCGCAGTGAACACCGGGGAGCTGTTTTTT.

The V and J genes are TRBV15 and TRBJ1-5; TRBD1 might be the D (5 bases). Trimming removed 0 bases at V and 4 bases at J, with 10 bases between. Germline CDR1 is LNHNV and CDR2 is YYDKDF (reference sequence). This CDR3 is built from 15 residues. The CDR3 here is CATSRDRGNNQPQHF. The CDR3 DNA reads as TGTGCCACCAGCAGAGATAGGGGAAATAATCAGCCCCAGCATTTT.

The chain recombines TRBV2 with TRBJ1-4, with TRBD1 identical over 8 bases. J gave up 11 bases and V 5 bases, and 13 bases lay outside the gene matches. CDR3 size: 15 residues. Germline CDR1 reads SNHLY; CDR2 reads FYNNEI. The CDR3 protein is CASSPWTGRASKLFF. Written as DNA, the CDR3 is TGTGCCAGCAGTCCATGGACAGGGAGGGCGTCGAAACTGTTTTTT.

This clone was picked up a small number of times. This sequence joins TRBV5-1 and TRBJ2-2, with D perhaps TRBD1 (5 bases). Between the trimmed V and J ends, which lost 0 bases and 0 bases, there was a span of 6 bases. The CDR3 covers 15 residues. Germline V CDR1 and CDR2: SGHRS, YFSETQ. The CDR3 region has the DNA TGCGCCAGCAGCTTGGCAGGGACGAACACCGGGGAGCTGTTTTTT. This sequence encodes CASSLAGTNTGELFF.

V usage is TRBV30 and J usage is TRBJ2-3; D gene unclear. Trimming cost V 2 bases and J 2 bases, with 11 bases left between them. This CDR3 comprises 14 residues. Germline CDR1 reads GTSNPN; CDR2 reads SVGIG (reference sequence). The CDR3 coding sequence is TGTGCCTGGAGTATTGCTGCGAACACAGATACGCAGTATTTT. Translated: CAWSIAANTDTQYF.

The rearrangement joins TRBV5-8 to TRBJ1-4, with D perhaps matching TRBD1 (6 bases). The germline V gene encodes CDR1 SGHTS and CDR2 YDEGEE. The germline V and J ends were trimmed by 0 bases and 8 bases, with 17 bases remaining between them. CDR3 length equals 16 residues. CDR3 coding DNA: TGTGCCAGCAGCTTGGCTTTCGGGGGGGCAGGCGAAAAACTGTTTTTT. Protein sequence: CASSLAFGGAGEKLFF.

V is TRBV7-9 and J is TRBJ1-1; D might be TRBD1 (6 bases). V shed 5 bases and J shed 6 bases, with 16 bases lying between them. CDR3 size: 14 residues. From germline, CDR1 is SEHNR and CDR2 FQNEAQ (reference sequence). The CDR3 region is CASSRNGGAPEAFF. The CDR3 region has the DNA TGTGCCAGCAGCCGCAACGGGGGGGCACCTGAAGCTTTCTTT.

A few counts support this clone. The chain employs TRBV18 and TRBJ1-5; the match to TRBD1 covers 7 bases. This CDR3 is 14 amino acids long. With 6 bases clipped from V and 4 bases from J, the junction kept 6 bases outside the gene matches. Germline V gene sequence: CDR1 KGHSH, CDR2 LQKENI. The CDR3 bases are TGTGCCAGCTCTCCTAACAGGGGTAATCAGCCCCAGCATTTT. Translation: CASSPNRGNQPQHF.

The chain uses TRBV27 and TRBJ1-2; the D gene is possibly TRBD1 (5 bases). V was shortened by 2 bases and J by 1 base, with 11 bases between the two germline ends. Looked up from germline, CDR1 is MNHEY and CDR2 is SMNVEV (reference sequence). There are 15 residues in the CDR3. The CDR3 region has the DNA TGTGCCAGCAGTTTAAGGGGATCCCATAACTATGGCTACACCTTC. This codes for CASSLRGSHNYGYTF.

The chain employs TRBV18 and TRBJ2-7, with D tentatively TRBD2 (5 bases). Trimming removed 2 bases at V and 9 bases at J, with 14 bases between. The germline gives CDR1 KGHSH, CDR2 LQKENI. The CDR3 has 13 amino acids. Here the CDR3 reads CASSPSGYPLQYF. Written as DNA, the CDR3 is TGTGCCAGCTCACCATCGGGGTACCCTTTGCAGTACTTC.

The table lists this clone with a count of one. This chain uses TRBV7-6 with TRBJ2-1; D ambiguous. Per the germline V gene, CDR1 is SGHVS and CDR2 is FNYEAQ. This CDR3 is 14 amino acids long. V was clipped by 1 base and J by 2 bases, with 6 bases between them. This chain's CDR3 is CASSLGATYNEQFF. CDR3 coding DNA: TGTGCCAGCAGCTTAGGGGCTACCTACAATGAGCAGTTCTTC.

V and J are TRBV15 and TRBJ2-3; the match to TRBD2 covers 8 bases. CDR3 length equals 17 residues. The V gene's germline CDR1 is LNHNV and CDR2 YYDKDF (reference sequence). V lost 3 bases to trimming and J lost 6 bases; unmatched junction nucleotides: 14. This CDR3 reads CATSSLLAVGRLDTQYF. CDR3 nucleotides: TGTGCCACCAGCAGCTTACTAGCGGTTGGAAGGTTGGATACGCAGTATTTT.

The chain combines TRBV2 with TRBJ2-2, with D tentatively TRBD1 (6 bases). CDR1 is SNHLY and CDR2 is FYNNEI in the germline V gene. Trimming cost V 7 bases and J 5 bases, with 14 bases left between them. The CDR3 consists of 14 residues. This chain's CDR3 is CASTRSQGTGELFF. The CDR3 DNA is TGTGCCAGCACCCGATCACAGGGTACCGGGGAGCTGTTTTTT.

The gene calls are TRBV5-4 and TRBJ1-2, with a weak D call TRBD1 (6 bases). Germline CDR1 reads SGHNT; CDR2 reads YYREEE (reference sequence). Deletions cut 4 bases from V and 2 bases from J, with 15 bases between. The CDR3 length is 15 residues. The CDR3 sequence is CASSPMQGINYGYTF. Written as DNA, the CDR3 is TGTGCCAGCAGCCCCATGCAGGGGATAAACTATGGCTACACCTTC.